This T cell receptor beta chain is drawn from a study of response to subunit inactivated influenza vaccine. TCRdb re-analysed the RT-PCR reads in MiXCR, keeping a single row per CDR3 protein. The table shows around 520,000 distinct CDR3 sequences, with around 25% occurring only once. This CDR3 is built from 12 residues. Trimming shortened V by 4 bases and J by 7 bases, and 13 bases separated the two germline ends. Looked up from germline, CDR1 is SQVTM and CDR2 is ANQGSEA. The sequence derives from a man in his fifties or sixties who received an inactivated influenza vaccine. The sequencing used CD4+ T cells sorted from PBMCs, collected roughly 5 days after vaccination. This chain joins TRBV29-1 and TRBJ1-2, with D possibly being TRBD1 (6 bases). The CDR3 spells CSVAGAAGGYTF. CDR3 in DNA: TGCAGCGTTGCGGGGGCTGCGGGTGGCTACACCTTC.